The 20 T cell receptor beta chains presented below share a single source sample, sequenced in a study of CD8+ T cells in alopecia areata. As the sequencing template, cDNA was produced by extracting RNA and reverse transcribing it. Assay: immunoSEQ multiplex PCR; the TCRdb copy retains only in-frame clones and omits some. The data show some 110,000 clones, about 61% seen once. Treatment described: oral pan-JAK inhibitor, 5-10 mg twice daily. The specimen comprised CD8+ T cells sorted from blood, sampled at week 4, from a patient treated with tofacitinib. All receptors come from a human donor with alopecia areata.

The chain uses TRBV7-9 and TRBJ1-6, with 9 bases that match TRBD1. Looked up from germline, CDR1 is SEHNR and CDR2 is FQNEAQ (reference sequence). V shed 3 bases, J shed 8 bases, and the junction held 8 bases outside the gene matches. This CDR3 spans 16 amino acids. The CDR3 DNA is TGTGCCAGCAGCTTGCTCACAGGGGGCAGTGATTCACCCCTCCACTTT. Translation gives CASSLLTGGSDSPLHF.

This clone turned up a few times. The chain couples TRBV5-6 to TRBJ2-6; D is ambiguous. The V end lost 7 bases, the J end lost 0 bases, and 5 bases lay between the germline ends. The germline CDR1 and CDR2 sequences are SGHDT and YYEEEE. The CDR3 has 13 amino acids. The CDR3 sequence: CASWISGANVLTF. CDR3 nucleotides: TGTGCCAGCTGGATCTCTGGGGCCAACGTCCTGACTTTC.

The chain has TRBV27 and TRBJ1-6; D is undetermined. With 7 bases removed from V and 2 bases from J, the gap between germline ends came to 9 bases. Germline V CDR1 and CDR2: MNHEY, SMNVEV (reference sequence). This CDR3 has 14 residues. For the CDR3, the DNA is TGTGCCAGCACCCAGTTCCCCTATAATTCACCCCTCCACTTT. It specifies CASTQFPYNSPLHF.

A few counts support this clone. This rearrangement joins TRBV7-2 to TRBJ1-2, with 11 positions matching TRBD1. J gave up 3 bases and V 7 bases, and 7 bases lay outside the gene matches. Germline loops: CDR1 SGHTA, CDR2 FQGNSA. The CDR3 runs 15 residues. The CDR3 is CASTEGQGEYYGYTF. The CDR3 coding sequence is TGTGCCAGCACCGAGGGACAGGGGGAATACTATGGCTACACCTTC.

The V and J genes are TRBV7-8 and TRBJ2-5; D call uncertain. CDR1 and CDR2 (germline): SGHVS, FQNEAQ. This CDR3 is 15 amino acids long. Trimming stripped 0 bases from V and 5 bases from J, with 13 bases between. CDR3 sequence: CASSLAVAGPETQYF. The CDR3 bases are TGTGCCAGCAGCTTAGCGGTGGCAGGCCCGGAGACCCAGTACTTC. The full variable domain, with the rest looked up from reference TRBV7-8 and TRBJ2-5, is GAGVSQSPRYKVAKRGQDVALRCDPISGHVSLFWYQQALGQGPEFLTYFQNEAQLDKSGLPSDRFFAERPEGSVSTLKIQRTQQEDSAVYLCASSLAVAGPETQYFGPGTRLLVL.

The CDR3 loop reads CASSPGLAGGLTWETQYF. CDR3 coding DNA: TGTGCCAGCAGTCCGGGACTAGCGGGGGGACTAACGTGGGAGACCCAGTACTTC. The chain couples TRBV27 to TRBJ2-5; the match to TRBD2 covers 15 bases. The CDR3 totals 18 residues. The germline CDR1 and CDR2 sequences are MNHEY and SMNVEV (reference sequence). With 5 bases clipped from V and 5 bases from J, the junction kept 12 bases outside the gene matches.

Only one count was recorded for this clone. V is TRBV19 and J is TRBJ1-6, with a possible D match to TRBD1 (6 bases). V shed 4 bases and J shed 5 bases, with 15 bases lying between them. The CDR3 runs to 16 residues. In germline, CDR1 is LNHDA, CDR2 SQIVND (reference sequence). The CDR3 coding sequence is TGTGCCAGTAGTAAGCGGCAGGGGCTAGATAATTCACCCCTCCACTTT. Translating gives CASSKRQGLDNSPLHF.

The chain links TRBV25-1 to TRBJ1-6; D is unresolved. CDR1 is MGHDK and CDR2 is SYGVNS in the germline V gene. V shed 3 bases and J shed 7 bases, with 7 bases lying between them. The CDR3 length is 13 residues. CDR3 nucleotide sequence: TGTGCCAGCAGTGATCGGTCCAATTCACCCCTCCACTTT. Translating it yields CASSDRSNSPLHF.

This clone showed up just a few times. V gene TRBV30 combines with J gene TRBJ1-6, with 10 bases that match TRBD1. CDR3 size: 16 residues. With V trimmed by 4 bases and J by 8 bases, 11 bases remained unmatched. In germline, CDR1 is GTSNPN, CDR2 SVGIG (reference sequence). CDR3 loop: CAWTTGTGAADSPLHF. In DNA form, the CDR3 reads TGTGCCTGGACAACCGGGACAGGGGCGGCTGATTCACCCCTCCACTTT. The full variable domain, its missing parts supplied by reference TRBV30 and TRBJ1-6, is SQTIHQWPATLVQPVGSPLSLECTVEGTSNPNLYWYRQAAGRGLQLLFYSVGIGQISSEVPQNLSASRPQDRQFILSSKKLLLSDSGFYLCAWTTGTGAADSPLHFGNGTRLTVT.

In regard to this clone: One end of the junction is discordant with germline, which a read error may explain. This chain connects TRBV7-7 to TRBJ2-7, with D tentatively TRBD2 (5 bases). In germline, CDR1 is SSHAT, CDR2 FNYEAQ (reference sequence). The CDR3 is 13 amino acids. The CDR3 region is CASSLADSYEQYF. CDR3 coding DNA: TGTGCTAGCAGCTTGGCGGACTCGTACGAGCAGTACTTC.

V and J are TRBV5-1 and TRBJ2-4, with TRBD1 matching over 9 bases. The ends lost 0 bases at V and 6 bases at J; junction bases unmatched: 7. This CDR3 is built from 16 residues. Germline V gene sequence: CDR1 SGHRS, CDR2 YFSETQ. As DNA, the CDR3 is TGCGCCAGCAGCTTGGAGGGACAGGGATTCGGAAACATTCAGTACTTC. This sequence encodes CASSLEGQGFGNIQYF.

This rearrangement joins TRBV5-6 to TRBJ1-2; D gene ambiguous. Trimming removed 0 bases at V and 5 bases at J, with 11 bases between. The germline V gene has CDR1 SGHDT and CDR2 YYEEEE. The CDR3 consists of 14 residues. The CDR3 DNA reads TGTGCCAGCAGCTTGGCAGCAGACACTTATGGCTACACCTTC. It specifies CASSLAADTYGYTF.

The rearrangement joins TRBV30 to TRBJ1-5; 7 positions match TRBD1. Trimming at V came to 8 bases and at J to 6 bases, leaving 16 bases not matched to a gene. Germline V lookup: CDR1 GTSNPN, CDR2 SVGIG (reference sequence). The CDR3 contains 15 residues. In DNA form, the CDR3 reads TGTGCCAGTCAAGGGGGCGAATCGACTAGTCAGCCCCAGCATTTT. This translates into CASQGGESTSQPQHF. Filled out from reference TRBV30 and TRBJ1-5, the complete variable domain reads SQTIHQWPATLVQPVGSPLSLECTVEGTSNPNLYWYRQAAGRGLQLLFYSVGIGQISSEVPQNLSASRPQDRQFILSSKKLLLSDSGFYLCASQGGESTSQPQHFGDGTRLSIL.

The J gene is TRBJ2-7, the V gene TRBV7-6; possibly TRBD2 for D (6 bases). CDR1 and CDR2 from the germline V gene are SGHVS and FNYEAQ. V was cut by 5 bases and J by 2 bases, with 10 bases left in between. This CDR3 contains 13 residues. This chain's CDR3 is CASSPREAYEQYF. CDR3 in DNA: TGTGCCAGCAGCCCCAGGGAGGCCTACGAGCAGTACTTC. Using reference TRBV7-6 and TRBJ2-7 for the parts outside the CDR3, the full variable domain is GAGVSQSPRYKVTKRGQDVALRCDPISGHVSLYWYRQALGQGPEFLTYFNYEAQQDKSGLPNDRFSAERPEGSISTLTIQRTEQRDSAMYRCASSPREAYEQYFGPGTRLTVT.

The chain couples TRBV2 to TRBJ2-5; no definite D call. In germline, CDR1 is SNHLY, CDR2 FYNNEI. Trimming cost V 4 bases and J 1 base, with 16 bases left between them. This CDR3 contains 16 residues. Here the CDR3 DNA reads TGTGCCAGCAGTGTTTCCTGGGTCAAGCGCCAAGAGACCCAGTACTTC. Amino acid sequence: CASSVSWVKRQETQYF.

The rearrangement joins TRBV4-1 to TRBJ2-1; D unclear. Germline V gene sequence: CDR1 MGHRA, CDR2 YSYEKL. V was pared by 0 bases and J by 5 bases, with 5 bases between. The CDR3 covers 13 residues. The CDR3 bases are TGCGCCAGCAGCCAAGAGCCTCACAATGAGCAGTTCTTC. Translating gives CASSQEPHNEQFF.

This sequence joins TRBV29-1 and TRBJ2-2; 8 bases align to TRBD1. Germline trimming cut 6 bases from V and 6 bases from J; bases unmatched to any gene: 3. CDR3 length: 12 amino acids. Germline V CDR1 and CDR2: SQVTM, ANQGSEA. In DNA, the CDR3 is TGCAGCGTGGAGACAGGGGCCGGGGAGCTGTTTTTT. Its protein is CSVETGAGELFF.

This clone was counted between two and nine times. The V and J genes are TRBV29-1 and TRBJ2-1, with D unresolved. V lost 6 bases to trimming and J lost 5 bases, with 17 bases between them. There are 14 residues in the CDR3. Germline V gene lookup returns CDR1 SQVTM and CDR2 ANQGSEA. This chain's CDR3 is CSVRGGFTHNEQFF. The CDR3 DNA is TGCAGCGTCCGCGGTGGGTTCACCCACAATGAGCAGTTCTTC.

The V and J genes are TRBV21-1 and TRBJ2-7. TRBV21-1 is marked as a pseudogene. CDR3 length equals 14 residues. CDR3 residues: CASSTPRNSYEQYF. The CDR3 DNA is TGTGCCAGCAGCACACCAAGAAACTCCTACGAGCAGTACTTC.

This chain connects TRBV6-6 to TRBJ2-5; the D gene is possibly TRBD1 (6 bases). Trimming pared 2 bases from V and 5 bases from J, leaving 12 bases between. The CDR3 sequence is 14 residues long. CDR1 and CDR2 from the germline V gene are MNHNY and SVGAGI (reference sequence). CDR3 in amino acids: CASSYADRFETQYF. For the CDR3, the DNA is TGTGCCAGCAGTTACGCCGACAGGTTCGAGACCCAGTACTTC.